Listed below are T cell receptor beta chains from one sample, sequenced in a study of CD8+CD57+ T cells in acquired aplastic anemia. One entry per CDR3 protein, called by TCRdb with MiXCR from the reads. Seen here are hundreds of thousands of distinct CDR3 sequences, around 32% observed once, and the top ten hold roughly 0.8%. Sequenced sample: sorted CD4+, CD8+, or CD8+CD57+ T cells (not recorded which) from PBMCs. The source of these receptors is a human donor with aplastic anemia. Both conserved end residues are part of each CDR3. The size of a clone is reported for some rows only, either as once, few or many, or as a class for expanded clones.

TRBV4-2 | few | CASSLLWTPSMGSPLHF
TRBV19 | once | CASSNPAGDF
TRBV5-5 | few | CASSLPTLEEQYF
TRBV5-1 | few | CASSLTPLQPAYF
TRBV11-2 | - | CASSSLRGRGDTEAFF
TRBV19 | few | CASSPSGTGTQYF
TRBV28 | few | CASSLYSANYGYTF
TRBV20-1 | few | CSAREGARYEQFF
TRBV10-3 | few | CASSESKQGVDGYTF
TRBV10-3 | - | CAIRRDRDPTYEQYF
TRBV9 | - | CASSPLGGAPNTGELFF
TRBV12-3/TRBV12-4 | many | CASSSPKGEQYF
TRBV19 | few | CAWSVLVGEGRQYF
TRBV2 | - | CASGFGLAGSHEQYF
TRBV30 | few | CAWSVTANYGYTF
TRBV5-1 | - | CASSVKRDTYTNTEAFF
TRBV20-1 | few | CSASRASGVHEQFF
TRBV7-9 | many | CASSLSAGVTEAFF
TRBV2 | many | CASSDHGQGTAEAFF
TRBV2 | many | CASTASGVQPQHF
TRBV19 | many | CASSSWTGPGEAFF
TRBV6-2/TRBV6-3 | - | CASRVKGQLNYGYTF
TRBV25-1 | - | CASSLVPGAGGRDTQYF
TRBV19 | few | CASRITGTGAGYTF
TRBV12-3/TRBV12-4 | once | CASRPDSSEAFF
TRBV20-1 | many | CSARGDTEAFF
TRBV6-2/TRBV6-3 | - | CASSWDRDVDEQYF
TRBV20-1 | many | CSQAQGSGYTF
TRBV9 | many | CASRGDSYNSPLHF
TRBV7-2 | many | CASSPGQANQPQHF
TRBV19 | few | CASKGNRGPSGANVLTF